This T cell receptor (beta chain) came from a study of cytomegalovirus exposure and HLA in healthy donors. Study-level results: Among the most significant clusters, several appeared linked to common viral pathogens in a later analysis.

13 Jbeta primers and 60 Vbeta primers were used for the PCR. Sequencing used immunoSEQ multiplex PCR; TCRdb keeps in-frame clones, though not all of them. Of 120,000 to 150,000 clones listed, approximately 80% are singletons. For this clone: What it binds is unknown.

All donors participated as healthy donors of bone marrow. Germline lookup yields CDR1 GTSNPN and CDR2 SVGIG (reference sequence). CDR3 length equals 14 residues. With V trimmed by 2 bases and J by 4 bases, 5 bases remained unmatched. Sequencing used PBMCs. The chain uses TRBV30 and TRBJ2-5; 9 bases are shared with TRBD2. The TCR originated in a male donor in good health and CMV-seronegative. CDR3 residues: CAWSRDSGRETQYF. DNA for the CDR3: TGTGCCTGGAGTCGCGATAGCGGGAGAGAGACCCAGTACTTC.